This TCR beta chain originates from a study of draining lymph node invasion in breast cancer (dated by TCRdb to the early 2020s). At the level of the whole study: Nodal metastasis was diagnosed by histology and cytokeratin immunohistochemistry, and confirmation was obtained by EpCAM/CD45 flow cytometry. A separate targeted assay used bulk TCR-beta CDR3 sequencing to compare sorted memory regulatory T cells with memory conventional CD4 T cells across breast cancer tissues. Matched non-invaded and tumor-invaded tumor-draining lymph nodes plus the primary tumor were contributed by each patient, with both Treg and Tconv subsets profiled. In the separate targeted TCR sequencing, lymph nodes from five patients were covered, and primary tumors were sequenced for three of those patients.

The investigation overall reported the following: Some of the top 100 tumor clones were detected in invaded and non-invaded nodes, and this detection was taken to suggest recirculation between tumor and draining nodes. TCRs shared between Treg and Tconv subsets were regarded as suggestive, but not proof, of a common clonal origin. In the targeted TCR-seq data, Tregs appeared more clonally expanded than Tconvs in all tissues, and both subsets were less diverse in tumor than lymph nodes. The data could not determine whether Treg conversion took place in a particular organ or whether converted Tregs recirculated between nodes and tumor. The tumor top-100 clone tracking analysis was possible in only a couple of patients. Within each tissue, roughly 13-22% of Treg TCRs were also found among Tconvs, a result interpreted as suggesting peripheral Treg induction.

V is shortened by 5 bases, J by 1 base, and the region joining them spans 14 bases. The CDR3 holds 14 amino acids from the cysteine to the phenylalanine. Kept here is only the CDR3 DNA, which spans 42 bases and is read in frame from base 1. In the germline V gene (reference sequence), CDR1 corresponds to DFQATT and CDR2 to SNEGSKA. For memory regulatory T cells, the sort was based on CD4+ CD45RA- CD25high cells. Each tumor-draining lymph node was classified as non-invaded if metastatic tumor cells were absent and as invaded if metastatic tumor cells were present. Before staining and sorting, a Miltenyi Pan T Cell isolation kit was used to pre-enrich the T cells. Primary tumors were characterized by immunohistochemistry for estrogen receptor, progesterone receptor, HER2 and Ki-67. Within a few hours after surgery, fresh surgical tissue was processed by cutting the tissue into small fragments. The tissue fragments were digested enzymatically for 15 to 20 minutes with Liberase TL plus DNase and were then passed through a 40-micrometer strainer. After DAPI live/dead staining, cells were sorted on a BD FACS Aria II, reaching about 98-99% purity. Sorted cells were lysed in TCL buffer and RNA was purified with a Norgen Single Cell RNA purification kit including DNase treatment.

Library method: bulk RNA-seq. Sequencer: Illumina HiSeq 2500. Concerning the study's data processing: CDR3 sequences in the separate targeted TCR-seq dataset were extracted from raw reads and quantified using MiXCR version 2.1.5 with default parameters. TCR-beta clones in the separate targeted TCR-seq dataset were defined according to the combination of V gene, J gene and CDR3 sequence. In the separate targeted TCR-seq dataset, clones with fewer than three counts were removed, then only the 90% most strongly expressed clones per sample were retained. In the separate targeted TCR-seq dataset, Treg-Tconv overlap was computed as shared clones divided by total Treg clones per tissue, times 100. TCRdb handled the public reads itself, with Q25 trimming in fastp and clone calling in MiXCR, and kept productive beta chains. Identical CDR3 protein sequences are pooled into one entry, listed with their most common genes and DNA. These V and J calls derive from TCRdb rather than the authors' analysis. In all, the sample holds 2,500 to 3,000 distinct CDR3 sequences, and around 64% of those were seen once. The leading ten clones occupy about 3.2% of the sample.

Notes on this clonotype: Its specific antigen is unknown. Base qualities are not provided; no much larger clone lies one nucleotide away.

Sequencing input: sorted memory Tregs from a lymph node. This sample's cell subset or site label indicates: CD45RA-negative sorted CD4+ T cells (memory Tconv or effector/memory Treg). This receptor was identified in a female donor with luminal breast cancer. Recombination joined TRBV20-1 with TRBJ1-1; TRBD1 might be the D gene, on 5 matching bases. The CDR3 region has the sequence CSAGRDSRNTEAFF. The sequence in DNA is TGCAGTGCTGGCCGGGACTCAAGGAACACTGAAGCTTTCTTT.